The 26 T cell receptor beta chains listed next were all sequenced from one sample in a study of Ad26.COV2.S vaccination and SARS-CoV-2 variants. Generated by immunoSEQ multiplex PCR, the TCRdb table keeps only in-frame clones and is missing some. The table has about 680,000 clones, around 92% seen once. Indicated treatment: 15 to 20 received Ad26.COV2.S at low or high dose, single or two shots; about five received placebo; per-sample allocation not given. Each sample was drawn 63 days after the first injection (of vaccine or placebo). This specimen consisted of peripheral blood, obtained in a trial of Ad26.COV2.S vaccine versus placebo. The receptors originated from a person between 18 and 59 years old who received the Ad26.COV2.S COVID-19 vaccine or a placebo.

There are a few counts of this clone. This CDR3 is CASSGVFSYNEQFF. The CDR3 DNA reads as TGTGCCAGTTCCGGAGTTTTCTCCTACAATGAGCAGTTCTTC. This chain joins TRBV19 and TRBJ2-1; D gene ambiguous. The CDR3 is 14 amino acids. V gave up 8 bases and J gave up 0 bases, with 11 bases separating them. Germline CDR1 and CDR2: LNHDA and SQIVND (reference sequence).

The rearrangement joins TRBV7-9 to TRBJ2-7; 7 nucleotides agree with TRBD2. The V gene's germline CDR1 is SEHNR and CDR2 FQNEAQ (reference sequence). V gave up 5 bases and J gave up 1 base; unmatched junction bases: 8. The CDR3 totals 15 residues. The CDR3: CASSPPLAGSYEQYF. The CDR3 DNA reads TGTGCCAGCAGCCCACCTTTAGCGGGTTCCTACGAGCAGTACTTC. The full variable domain, its missing parts supplied by reference TRBV7-9 and TRBJ2-7, is DTGVSQNPRHKITKRGQNVTFRCDPISEHNRLYWYRQTLGQGPEFLTYFQNEAQLEKSRLLSDRFSAERPKGSFSTLEIQRTEQGDSAMYLCASSPPLAGSYEQYFGPGTRLTVT.

The gene calls are TRBV6-2 or TRBV6-3 and TRBJ1-5, with a tentative D call TRBD1 (5 bases). The ends were cut back, 3 bases at V and 8 bases at J, with 14 bases in the middle. This CDR3 spans 14 amino acids. Germline V gene lookup returns CDR1 MNHEY and CDR2 SVGEGT. This chain's CDR3 is CASSYGAQGEPQHF. The CDR3 DNA follows: TGTGCCAGCAGTTATGGAGCTCAGGGCGAGCCCCAGCATTTT.

The CDR3: CASSLYREGQPQHF. CDR3 bases: TGTGCCAGCAGTTTATACAGAGAGGGTCAGCCCCAGCATTTT. V and J are TRBV27 and TRBJ1-5; D gene uncertain. Germline V lookup: CDR1 MNHEY, CDR2 SMNVEV (reference sequence). The length of the CDR3 is 14 residues. V lost 1 base and J lost 6, with 10 bases in between.

CDR3 loop: CSVEDLSGTGELFF. Here the CDR3 DNA reads TGCAGCGTTGAAGATCTCTCGGGGACCGGGGAGCTGTTTTTT. This rearrangement joins TRBV29-1 to TRBJ2-2; TRBD2 is a possible D gene (5 bases). The ends were cut back, 0 bases at V and 5 bases at J, with 10 bases in the middle. In germline, CDR1 is SQVTM, CDR2 ANQGSEA. This CDR3 spans 14 amino acids.

The chain employs TRBV6-5 and TRBJ1-2, with D tentatively TRBD1 (6 bases). Germline V gene lookup returns CDR1 MNHEY and CDR2 SVGAGI. V gave up 4 bases and J gave up 5 bases, with 14 bases separating them. The CDR3 length is 14 residues. CDR3 protein: CASSLQGGGYGYTF. The DNA of the CDR3 is TGTGCCAGCAGTTTACAAGGGGGTGGGTATGGCTACACCTTC.

The chain employs TRBV12-3 or TRBV12-4 and TRBJ2-1; D unclear. The CDR3 length is 12 residues. V dropped 6 bases and J dropped 6 bases, with 9 bases sitting between them. The CDR3 loop reads CASSALGNEQFF. The CDR3 DNA follows: TGTGCCAGCAGCGCGCTCGGCAATGAGCAGTTCTTC.

On this clone itself: Other nucleotide sequences from this sample produce the same CDR3. V gene TRBV10-3 combines with J gene TRBJ1-5; D is uncertain. Trimming stripped 2 bases from V and 5 bases from J, with 7 bases between. CDR1 and CDR2 (germline): ENHRY, SYGVKD. The CDR3 sequence is 13 residues long. CDR3 protein: CAISENRDQPQHF. CDR3 DNA: TGTGCCATCAGTGAGAACAGAGATCAGCCCCAGCATTTT.

The rearrangement uses TRBV6-5 and TRBJ1-2; D not certain. V was clipped by 6 bases and J by 5 bases, with 19 bases between them. Germline CDR1 MNHEY, CDR2 SVGAGI. The CDR3 sequence is 15 residues long. The CDR3 coding sequence is TGTGCCAGCAGGGTTGTCCAGACCGACGCATATGGCTACACCTTC. It yields the protein CASRVVQTDAYGYTF.

The rearrangement uses TRBV9 and TRBJ2-1, with 7 nucleotides matching TRBD2. The germline V gene encodes CDR1 SGDLS and CDR2 YYNGEE. V was pared by 2 bases and J by 10 bases, with 9 bases of the junction left unmatched. The CDR3 contains 14 residues. The CDR3 nucleotides read TGTGCCAGCAGCGTGCCCGACGGGGGGACCGAGCAGTTCTTC. It specifies CASSVPDGGTEQFF.

About this clone itself: Other nucleotide sequences in the sample specify the same CDR3. V is TRBV2 and J is TRBJ2-5; no reliable D call. The CDR3 extends over 11 amino acids. Germline V lookup: CDR1 SNHLY, CDR2 FYNNEI. V lost 3 bases to trimming and J lost 3 bases, with 2 bases between them. The CDR3 sequence is CASSEEETQYF. The CDR3 coding sequence is TGTGCCAGCAGTGAGGAAGAGACCCAGTACTTC. Complete variable domain (other parts from reference TRBV2 and TRBJ2-5): EPEVTQTPSHQVTQMGQEVILRCVPISNHLYFYWYRQILGQKVEFLVSFYNNEISEKSEIFDDQFSVERPDGSNFTLKIRSTKLEDSAMYFCASSEEETQYFGPGTRLLVL.

CDR3 residues: CASNEGWVVTF. The CDR3 DNA reads as TGTGCCAGCAACGAAGGCTGGGTGGTCACCTTC. J is TRBJ1-2 and V is TRBV6-5; no definite D call. This CDR3 is 11 amino acids long. In germline, CDR1 is MNHEY, CDR2 SVGAGI. The V end was cut by 7 bases, the J end by 13 bases, with 16 bases between.

The chain is built from TRBV5-5 and TRBJ1-2, with D uncertain. The ends were cut back, 0 bases at V and 2 bases at J, with 11 bases in the middle. The germline V gene encodes CDR1 SGHKS and CDR2 YYEKEE (reference sequence). The CDR3 contains 15 residues. CDR3 sequence: CASSLEPGYNYGYTF. CDR3 DNA: TGTGCCAGCAGCTTGGAGCCGGGGTACAACTATGGCTACACCTTC.

The V call is TRBV7-2, the J call TRBJ2-7, with 7 bases aligning to TRBD1. Germline V gives CDR1 SGHTA, CDR2 FQGNSA. There are 14 residues in the CDR3. Germline trimming cut 5 bases from V and 4 bases from J; bases unmatched to any gene: 8. In DNA form, the CDR3 reads TGTGCCAGCAGCCCATTTACAGGGGCATACGAGCAGTACTTC. Protein sequence: CASSPFTGAYEQYF.

The chain carries TRBV7-6 and TRBJ2-1, with D unclear. This CDR3 comprises 15 residues. Germline V CDR1 and CDR2: SGHVS, FNYEAQ. The V end was cut by 3 bases, the J end by 0 bases, with 9 bases between. The CDR3 DNA reads as TGTGCCAGCAGCTTGAGCTTTAGCTCCTACAATGAGCAGTTCTTC. Translated: CASSLSFSSYNEQFF.

The rearrangement links TRBV5-1 to TRBJ2-3; maybe TRBD2 (6 bases). From germline, CDR1 is SGHRS and CDR2 YFSETQ. The ends were cut back, 0 bases at V and 4 bases at J, with 12 bases in the middle. CDR3 size: 15 residues. CDR3 residues: CASSLGTAGSDTQYF. The CDR3 coding sequence is TGCGCCAGCAGCTTGGGGACGGCGGGGTCAGATACGCAGTATTTT.

This clone was picked up one time. The chain recombines TRBV6-2 or TRBV6-3 with TRBJ2-7; D may be TRBD1 (6 bases). Germline V gene lookup returns CDR1 MNHEY and CDR2 SVGEGT. Between the trimmed V and J ends, which lost 5 bases and 3 bases, there was a span of 14 bases. This CDR3 contains 14 residues. In DNA, the CDR3 is TGTGCCAGCAGTCCGGACAGAGGTCTCTACGAGCAGTACTTC. It is translated as CASSPDRGLYEQYF.

This clone showed up just once. The rearrangement links TRBV7-9 to TRBJ1-2; D might be TRBD1 (6 bases). The CDR3 totals 15 residues. Germline V gene lookup returns CDR1 SEHNR and CDR2 FQNEAQ (reference sequence). V dropped 5 bases and J dropped 4 bases, with 17 bases sitting between them. The CDR3 spells CASSTWDIPRYGYTF. CDR3 bases: TGTGCCAGCAGCACTTGGGACATCCCACGCTATGGCTACACCTTC.

V and J are TRBV30 and TRBJ2-5; D not certain. Trimming shortened V by 1 base and J by 3 bases, and 6 bases separated the two germline ends. CDR1 GTSNPN and CDR2 SVGIG come from the germline V gene (reference sequence). This CDR3 is 12 amino acids long. The CDR3 sequence is CAWSDNEETQYF. The CDR3 DNA sequence: TGTGCCTGGAGTGACAACGAAGAGACCCAGTACTTC. Full variable domain (outside the CDR3, taken from reference TRBV30 and TRBJ2-5): SQTIHQWPATLVQPVGSPLSLECTVEGTSNPNLYWYRQAAGRGLQLLFYSVGIGQISSEVPQNLSASRPQDRQFILSSKKLLLSDSGFYLCAWSDNEETQYFGPGTRLLVL.

The chain recombines TRBV5-6 with TRBJ2-1; no clear D gene. Germline CDR1 and CDR2: SGHDT and YYEEEE. The CDR3 covers 11 residues. V lost 1 base, J lost 13 bases, and 9 bases lay in between. CDR3: CASSLNRVQFF. CDR3 sequence (DNA): TGTGCCAGCAGCTTGAACCGGGTTCAGTTCTTC.

The chain couples TRBV5-5 to TRBJ2-2; possibly TRBD1 for D (7 bases). The CDR3 extends over 15 amino acids. Germline V lookup: CDR1 SGHKS, CDR2 YYEKEE (reference sequence). Deletions cut 4 bases from V and 4 bases from J, with 14 bases between. CDR3 in amino acids: CASSPPGGTTGELFF. The CDR3 DNA reads TGTGCCAGCAGCCCTCCAGGGGGGACCACCGGGGAGCTGTTTTTT.

The chain uses TRBV7-2 and TRBJ1-6, with 7 bases that match TRBD1. Germline V lookup: CDR1 SGHTA, CDR2 FQGNSA. The CDR3 covers 16 residues. Germline trimming cut 1 base from V and 7 bases from J; bases unmatched to any gene: 7. This CDR3 reads CASSLDGGGQNSPLHF. The CDR3 coding sequence is TGTGCCAGCAGCTTAGACGGGGGGGGACAGAATTCACCCCTCCACTTT.

The V and J genes are TRBV18 and TRBJ1-1; D gene unclear. The CDR3 is made up of 16 amino acids. V lost 0 bases and J lost 0, with 11 bases in between. CDR1 is KGHSH and CDR2 is LQKENI in the germline V gene. CDR3: CASSPPRTALNTEAFF. The DNA for the CDR3 is TGTGCCAGCTCACCACCGAGAACAGCCTTGAACACTGAAGCTTTCTTT.

This chain links TRBV29-1 with TRBJ1-1; the match to TRBD1 covers 8 bases. The V gene end was trimmed by 6 bases and the J gene end by 0 bases; junction bases not matched to a gene: 6. Germline V gene lookup returns CDR1 SQVTM and CDR2 ANQGSEA. The CDR3 spans 14 residues. CDR3 nucleotide sequence: TGCAGCGTCGACAGGGGACAGGTGAACACTGAAGCTTTCTTT. It specifies CSVDRGQVNTEAFF.

This rearrangement joins TRBV27 to TRBJ2-2; 9 nucleotides align to TRBD2. J was trimmed by 8 bases and V by 3 bases; bases with no gene match: 10. Per germline, CDR1 MNHEY and CDR2 SMNVEV (reference sequence). There are 16 residues in the CDR3. CDR3 DNA sequence: TGTGCCAGCAGTTTGATGTTGGTAGCGGGAGCTGGGGAGCTGTTTTTT. Translating it yields CASSLMLVAGAGELFF.

The V call is TRBV2, the J call TRBJ1-5; 8 nucleotides agree with TRBD1. The CDR3 is 15 amino acids. The trim removed 4 bases at V and 5 bases at J, leaving 7 bases unmatched. The V gene's germline CDR1 is SNHLY and CDR2 FYNNEI. The CDR3 coding sequence is TGTGCCAGCAGTGCCAGGGGGCCGAGGGATCAGCCCCAGCATTTT. Translating it yields CASSARGPRDQPQHF. Drawing the rest from reference TRBV2 and TRBJ1-5, the complete variable domain is EPEVTQTPSHQVTQMGQEVILRCVPISNHLYFYWYRQILGQKVEFLVSFYNNEISEKSEIFDDQFSVERPDGSNFTLKIRSTKLEDSAMYFCASSARGPRDQPQHFGDGTRLSIL.